These 19 T cell receptor beta chains share one sample of origin, sequenced in a study of T cell responses to AZD1222 COVID-19 vaccine. The method was immunoSEQ multiplex PCR; TCRdb's version includes in-frame clones alone and lacks a portion of them. Found here are about 39,000 clones, just over 85% of them singletons; the top ten hold 26%. Sequenced here: peripheral blood, sampled 28 days after the second dose of the MenACWY control vaccine. These receptor sequences come from an adult who received the MenACWY meningococcal vaccine as a control.

The chain has TRBV7-2 and TRBJ1-5; weak D call: TRBD1 (5 bases). From germline, CDR1 is SGHTA and CDR2 FQGNSA. The V end lost 1 base, the J end lost 5 bases, and 9 bases lay between the germline ends. CDR3 size: 14 residues. CDR3 residues: CASSLGGADQPQHF. CDR3 nucleotide sequence: TGTGCCAGCAGCTTAGGTGGGGCGGATCAGCCCCAGCATTTT.

The V and J genes are TRBV20-1 and TRBJ2-1; D may correspond to TRBD1 or TRBD2 (5 bases each). Germline loops: CDR1 DFQATT, CDR2 SNEGSKA (reference sequence). This CDR3 spans 9 amino acids. In DNA, the CDR3 is TGCGGCTCCGGGACGCTCCCATTCTTC. Protein product: CGSGTLPFF.

The chain couples TRBV5-1 to TRBJ2-2; D not resolved. Germline-derived CDR1 and CDR2 are SGHRS and YFSETQ. Trimming left V 1 base short and J 0 bases short, with 13 bases between. The CDR3 contains 17 residues. Here the CDR3 reads CASSLRSVASNTGELFF. The CDR3 bases are TGCGCCAGCAGCTTGAGGTCGGTTGCCTCGAACACCGGGGAGCTGTTTTTT.

This clone was seen only a few times. The rearrangement joins TRBV7-9 to TRBJ1-1, with D possibly being TRBD1 (5 bases). V was pared by 4 bases and J by 1 base, with 10 bases between. The CDR3 runs to 14 residues. Germline-derived CDR1 and CDR2 are SEHNR and FQNEAQ (reference sequence). The CDR3 spells CASSSDRGNTEAFF. Written as DNA, the CDR3 is TGTGCCAGCAGCTCGGATAGGGGGAACACTGAAGCTTTCTTT.

V usage is TRBV30 and J usage is TRBJ2-3; D ambiguous. The CDR3 consists of 15 residues. The germline V and J ends were trimmed by 3 bases and 0 bases, with 13 bases remaining between them. Germline V lookup: CDR1 GTSNPN, CDR2 SVGIG (reference sequence). CDR3: CAWRALAVSTDTQYF. In nucleotides, the CDR3 is TGTGCCTGGAGGGCCCTGGCGGTGAGCACAGATACGCAGTATTTT.

The gene calls are TRBV6-6 and TRBJ1-6; 10 bases fit TRBD1. Losses at the gene ends were 6 bases for V and 4 bases for J; bases not matched to a gene: 3. The CDR3 spans 15 residues. Per the germline V gene, CDR1 is MNHNY and CDR2 is SVGAGI (reference sequence). CDR3 nucleotides: TGTGCCAGCAGGGACAGGGGGGTATATAATTCACCCCTCCACTTT. Encoded protein: CASRDRGVYNSPLHF.

The chain combines TRBV27 with TRBJ2-1, with D perhaps matching TRBD2 (5 bases). CDR3 length equals 15 residues. Per the germline V gene, CDR1 is MNHEY and CDR2 is SMNVEV (reference sequence). The V end lost 3 bases, the J end lost 4 bases, and 13 bases lay between the germline ends. The CDR3 DNA follows: TGTGCCAGCAGTTTCGGCGGGTCACCTTACAATGAGCAGTTCTTC. Its protein product is CASSFGGSPYNEQFF.

The chain uses TRBV19 and TRBJ2-3; D remains unclear. The V gene's germline CDR1 is LNHDA and CDR2 SQIVND (reference sequence). Trimming removed 4 bases at V and 4 bases at J, with 3 bases between. The CDR3 runs 11 residues. As DNA, the CDR3 is TGTGCCAGTAGTACAGCAGATACGCAGTATTTT. Translating gives CASSTADTQYF. Variable domain in full (rest from reference TRBV19 and TRBJ2-3): DGGITQSPKYLFRKEGQNVTLSCEQNLNHDAMYWYRQDPGQGLRLIYYSQIVNDFQKGDIAEGYSVSREKKESFPLTVTSAQKNPTAFYLCASSTADTQYFGPGTRLTVL.

CDR3 sequence: CASSLSAALNYGYTF. The CDR3 DNA follows: TGTGCCAGCAGCTTAAGTGCGGCACTTAACTATGGCTACACCTTC. The chain uses TRBV7-6 and TRBJ1-2; D gene uncertain. Looked up from germline, CDR1 is SGHVS and CDR2 is FNYEAQ. The CDR3 contains 15 residues. Trimming left V 2 bases short and J 1 base short, with 11 bases between.

The genes are TRBV5-1 and TRBJ2-1; D unresolved. V was pared by 0 bases and J by 8 bases, with 12 bases between. Germline CDR1 SGHRS, CDR2 YFSETQ. CDR3 length: 14 amino acids. The CDR3 nucleotides are TGCGCCAGCAGCTTGGCTCTACCCGAAGATGAGCAGTTCTTC. As protein: CASSLALPEDEQFF.

This chain connects TRBV14 to TRBJ2-2, with 7 bases lining up with TRBD2. Looked up from germline, CDR1 is SGHDN and CDR2 is FVKESK. Losses at the gene ends were 6 bases for V and 3 bases for J; bases not matched to a gene: 4. This CDR3 has 14 residues. The CDR3 is CASRRAGDTGELFF. CDR3 coding DNA: TGTGCCAGCAGGCGGGCGGGGGACACCGGGGAGCTGTTTTTT.

This clone is labeled medium-sized. V gene TRBV11-2 combines with J gene TRBJ2-3; tentatively, D is TRBD2 (6 bases). Trimming removed 8 bases at V and 3 bases at J, with 9 bases between. The germline CDR1 and CDR2 sequences are SGHAT and FQNNGV. CDR3 size: 12 residues. This chain's CDR3 is CASSGRTDTQYF. The CDR3 DNA follows: TGTGCCAGCTCAGGGAGGACAGATACGCAGTATTTT.

This chain links TRBV19 with TRBJ2-2; no reliable D call. V was cut by 4 bases and J by 7 bases, with 7 bases left in between. The CDR3 is made up of 12 amino acids. Germline CDR1 LNHDA, CDR2 SQIVND (reference sequence). CDR3 coding DNA: TGTGCCAGTAGTACCCAGAACGGGGAGCTGTTTTTT. It translates to CASSTQNGELFF. The complete variable domain, with remaining parts taken from reference TRBV19 and TRBJ2-2, reads DGGITQSPKYLFRKEGQNVTLSCEQNLNHDAMYWYRQDPGQGLRLIYYSQIVNDFQKGDIAEGYSVSREKKESFPLTVTSAQKNPTAFYLCASSTQNGELFFGEGSRLTVL.

The chain carries TRBV28 and TRBJ2-1; D uncertain. The CDR3 has 17 amino acids. V was pared by 6 bases and J by 0 bases, with 18 bases between. Germline V gives CDR1 MDHEN, CDR2 SYDVKM. The CDR3 region is CASSSTPALHSYNEQFF. The DNA of the CDR3 is TGTGCCAGCAGCAGTACGCCGGCACTACACTCCTACAATGAGCAGTTCTTC.

CDR3 nucleotides: TGTGCCAGCATGGTCTCTAGCGGGAGTGGCGAGCAGTACTTC. This codes for CASMVSSGSGEQYF. This chain links TRBV2 with TRBJ2-7, with TRBD2 identical over 10 bases. Germline V CDR1 and CDR2: SNHLY, FYNNEI. Unmatched junction bases numbered 9, after V lost 7 bases and J lost 6 bases. The CDR3 is made up of 14 amino acids.

V is TRBV2 and J is TRBJ2-5, with D possibly TRBD1 on 5 matching bases. The CDR3 runs to 15 residues. The V end was cut by 6 bases, the J end by 1 base, with 15 bases between. Germline V gene lookup returns CDR1 SNHLY and CDR2 FYNNEI. The CDR3 sequence: CASSATGRLQETQYF. CDR3 DNA sequence: TGTGCCAGCAGCGCAACAGGACGGCTCCAAGAGACCCAGTACTTC.

The V and J genes are TRBV19 and TRBJ1-5, with 11 bases identical to TRBD1. Germline V lookup: CDR1 LNHDA, CDR2 SQIVND (reference sequence). The V segment lost 3 bases and the J segment 2 bases; nucleotides outside the gene matches: 9. This CDR3 has 18 amino acids. In nucleotides, the CDR3 is TGTGCCAGTAGTATGCTCGCCGGGACAGGGGGTGGCAATCAGCCCCAGCATTTT. This sequence encodes CASSMLAGTGGGNQPQHF.

The genes are TRBV5-1 and TRBJ1-1; D perhaps matches TRBD1 (6 bases). Trimming took off 5 bases at V and 2 bases at J, with 10 bases between the two ends. The CDR3 runs to 13 residues. The germline V gene has CDR1 SGHRS and CDR2 YFSETQ. The CDR3: CASRPQGNTEAFF. The DNA for the CDR3 is TGCGCCAGCAGACCACAGGGAAACACTGAAGCTTTCTTT.

The genes are TRBV5-4 and TRBJ2-5; perhaps TRBD2 as D (6 bases). The CDR3 has 15 residues. Trimming took 4 bases from V and 10 from J, leaving 23 bases between them. Per the germline V gene, CDR1 is SGHNT and CDR2 is YYREEE (reference sequence). This chain's CDR3 is CASSPRDSRMGGQYF. In DNA form, the CDR3 reads TGTGCCAGCAGCCCCCGGGACTCCCGTATGGGTGGCCAGTACTTC.